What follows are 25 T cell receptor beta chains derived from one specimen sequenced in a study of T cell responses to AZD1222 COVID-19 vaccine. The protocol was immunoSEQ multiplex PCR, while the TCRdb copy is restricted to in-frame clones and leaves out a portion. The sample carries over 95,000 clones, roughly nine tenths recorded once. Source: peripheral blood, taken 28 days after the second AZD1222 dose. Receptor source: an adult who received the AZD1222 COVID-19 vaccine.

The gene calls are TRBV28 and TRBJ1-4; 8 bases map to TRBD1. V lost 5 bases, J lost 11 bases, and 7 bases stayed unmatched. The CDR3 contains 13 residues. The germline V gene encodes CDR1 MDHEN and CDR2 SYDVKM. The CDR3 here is CASSTQDRAKLFF. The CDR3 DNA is TGTGCCAGCAGTACCCAGGACAGGGCTAAACTGTTTTTT.

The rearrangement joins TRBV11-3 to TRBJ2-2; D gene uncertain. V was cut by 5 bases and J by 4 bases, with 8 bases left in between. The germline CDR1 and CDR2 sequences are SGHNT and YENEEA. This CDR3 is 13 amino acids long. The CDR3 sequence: CASSPQSTGELFF. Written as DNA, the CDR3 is TGTGCCAGCAGCCCCCAGTCCACCGGGGAGCTGTTTTTT.

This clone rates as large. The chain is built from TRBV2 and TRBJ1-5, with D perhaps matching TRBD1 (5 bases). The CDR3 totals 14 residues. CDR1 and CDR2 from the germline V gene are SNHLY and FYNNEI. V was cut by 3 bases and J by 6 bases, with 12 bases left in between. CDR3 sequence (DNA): TGTGCCAGCAGTGAGCAGCCAGGGCCTCAGCCCCAGCATTTT. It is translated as CASSEQPGPQPQHF.

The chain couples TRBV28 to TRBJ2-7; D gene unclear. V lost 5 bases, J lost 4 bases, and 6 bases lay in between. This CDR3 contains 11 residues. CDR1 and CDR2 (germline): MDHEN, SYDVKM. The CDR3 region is CASSPKYEQYF. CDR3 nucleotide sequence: TGTGCCAGCAGTCCAAAATACGAGCAGTACTTC.

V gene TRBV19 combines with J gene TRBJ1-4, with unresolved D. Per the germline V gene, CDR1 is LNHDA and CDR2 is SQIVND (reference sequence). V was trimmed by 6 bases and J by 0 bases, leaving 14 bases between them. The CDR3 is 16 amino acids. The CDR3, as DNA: TGTGCCAGTAGCGACGCAGGCCGTTCAACTAATGAAAAACTGTTTTTT. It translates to CASSDAGRSTNEKLFF.

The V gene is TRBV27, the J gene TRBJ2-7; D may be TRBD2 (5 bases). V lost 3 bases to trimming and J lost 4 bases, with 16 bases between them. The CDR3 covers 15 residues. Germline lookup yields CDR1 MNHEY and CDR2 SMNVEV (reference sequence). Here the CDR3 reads CASSFLAGNGYEQYF. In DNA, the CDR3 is TGTGCCAGCAGTTTTCTGGCGGGTAATGGGTACGAGCAGTACTTC.

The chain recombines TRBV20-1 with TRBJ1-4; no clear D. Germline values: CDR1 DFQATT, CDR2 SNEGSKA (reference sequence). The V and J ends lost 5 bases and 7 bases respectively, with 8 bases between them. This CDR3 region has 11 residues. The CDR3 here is CSAGVPEKLFF. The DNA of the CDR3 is TGCAGTGCTGGGGTCCCTGAAAAACTGTTTTTT.

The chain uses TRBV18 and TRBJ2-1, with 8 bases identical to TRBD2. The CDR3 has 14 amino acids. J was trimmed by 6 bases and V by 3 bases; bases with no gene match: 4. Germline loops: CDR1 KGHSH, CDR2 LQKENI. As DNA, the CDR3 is TGTGCCAGCTCACCGTCGGGGGGGGGCAATGAGCAGTTCTTC. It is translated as CASSPSGGGNEQFF.

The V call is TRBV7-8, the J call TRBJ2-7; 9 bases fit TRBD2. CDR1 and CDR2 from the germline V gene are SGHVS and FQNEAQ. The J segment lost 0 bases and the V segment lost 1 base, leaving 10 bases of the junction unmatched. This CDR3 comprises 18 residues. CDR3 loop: CASSLGLGLAESSYEQYF. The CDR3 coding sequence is TGTGCCAGCAGCTTAGGGTTGGGACTAGCAGAAAGCTCCTACGAGCAGTACTTC.

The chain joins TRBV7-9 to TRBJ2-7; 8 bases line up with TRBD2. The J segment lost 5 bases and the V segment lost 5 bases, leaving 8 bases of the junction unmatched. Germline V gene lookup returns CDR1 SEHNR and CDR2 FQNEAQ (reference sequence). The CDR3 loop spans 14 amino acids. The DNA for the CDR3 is TGTGCCAGCAGCCTCGGGGGGGGGCGCGACGAGCAGTACTTC. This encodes CASSLGGGRDEQYF.

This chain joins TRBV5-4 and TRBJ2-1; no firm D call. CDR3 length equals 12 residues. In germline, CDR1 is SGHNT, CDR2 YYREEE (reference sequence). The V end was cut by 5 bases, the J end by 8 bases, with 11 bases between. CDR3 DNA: TGTGCCAGCAGTTTGACTTGGGATGAGCAGTTCTTC. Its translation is CASSLTWDEQFF.

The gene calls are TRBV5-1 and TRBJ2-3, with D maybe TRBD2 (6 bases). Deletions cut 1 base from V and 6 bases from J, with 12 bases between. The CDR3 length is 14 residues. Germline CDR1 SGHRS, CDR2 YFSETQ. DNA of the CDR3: TGCGCCAGCAGCTTGTTAGCGGTGGGGGATACGCAGTATTTT. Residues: CASSLLAVGDTQYF.

The CDR3 reads CAWSLTGGFEQFF. CDR3 DNA: TGTGCCTGGAGTTTGACAGGGGGTTTTGAGCAGTTCTTC. V gene TRBV30 combines with J gene TRBJ2-1; 9 positions match TRBD1. CDR3 size: 13 residues. Trimming removed 2 bases from V and 9 bases from J; junction bases left unmatched: 5. CDR1 and CDR2 (germline): GTSNPN, SVGIG (reference sequence).

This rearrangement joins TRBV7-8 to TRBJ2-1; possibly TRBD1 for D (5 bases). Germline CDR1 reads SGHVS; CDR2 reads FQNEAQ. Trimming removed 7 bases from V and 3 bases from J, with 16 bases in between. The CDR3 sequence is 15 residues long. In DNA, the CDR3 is TGTGCCAGCACCCAAGATAGCCAGGGCTACAATGAGCAGTTCTTC. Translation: CASTQDSQGYNEQFF.

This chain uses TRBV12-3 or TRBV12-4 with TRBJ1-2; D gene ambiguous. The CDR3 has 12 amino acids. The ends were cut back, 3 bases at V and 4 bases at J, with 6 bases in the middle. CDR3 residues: CASSFFSYGYTF. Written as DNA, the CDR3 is TGTGCCAGCAGTTTCTTTTCCTATGGCTACACCTTC.

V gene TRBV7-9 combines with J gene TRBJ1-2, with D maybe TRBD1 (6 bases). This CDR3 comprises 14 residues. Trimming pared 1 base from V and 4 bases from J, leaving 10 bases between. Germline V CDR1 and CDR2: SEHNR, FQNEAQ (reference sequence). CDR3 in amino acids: CASSLGRDTYGYTF. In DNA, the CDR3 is TGTGCCAGCAGCTTAGGCCGGGACACCTATGGCTACACCTTC. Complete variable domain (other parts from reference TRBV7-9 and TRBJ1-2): DTGVSQNPRHKITKRGQNVTFRCDPISEHNRLYWYRQTLGQGPEFLTYFQNEAQLEKSRLLSDRFSAERPKGSFSTLEIQRTEQGDSAMYLCASSLGRDTYGYTFGSGTRLTVV.

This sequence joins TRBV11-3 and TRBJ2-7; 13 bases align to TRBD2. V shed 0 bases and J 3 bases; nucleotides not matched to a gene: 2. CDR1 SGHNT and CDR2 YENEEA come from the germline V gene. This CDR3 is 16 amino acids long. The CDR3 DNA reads TGTGCCAGCAGCTTAGATGGGACTAGCGGGATCTACGAGCAGTACTTC. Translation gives CASSLDGTSGIYEQYF.

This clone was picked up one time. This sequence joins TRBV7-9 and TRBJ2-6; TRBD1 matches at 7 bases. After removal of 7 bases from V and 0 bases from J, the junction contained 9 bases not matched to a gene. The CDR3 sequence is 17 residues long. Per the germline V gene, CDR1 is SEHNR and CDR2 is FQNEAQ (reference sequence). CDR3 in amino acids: CASTPGQYSSGANVLTF. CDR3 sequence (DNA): TGTGCCAGCACACCGGGACAGTATAGCTCTGGGGCCAACGTCCTGACTTTC.

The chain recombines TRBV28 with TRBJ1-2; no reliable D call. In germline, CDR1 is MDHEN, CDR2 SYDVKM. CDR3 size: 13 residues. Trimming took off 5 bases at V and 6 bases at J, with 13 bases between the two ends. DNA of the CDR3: TGTGCCAGCAGTCCCGTCGCGACTGATGGCTACACCTTC. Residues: CASSPVATDGYTF.

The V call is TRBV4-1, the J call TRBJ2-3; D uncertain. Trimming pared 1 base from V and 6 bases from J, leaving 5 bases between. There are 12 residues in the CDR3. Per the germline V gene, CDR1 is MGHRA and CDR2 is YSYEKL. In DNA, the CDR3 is TGCGCCAGCAGCCAAGTCGGGGATACGCAGTATTTT. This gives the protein CASSQVGDTQYF.

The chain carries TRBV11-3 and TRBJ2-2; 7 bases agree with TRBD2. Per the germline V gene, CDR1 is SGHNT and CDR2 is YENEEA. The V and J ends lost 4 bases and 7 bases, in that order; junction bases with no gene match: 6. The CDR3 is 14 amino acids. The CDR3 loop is CASSSSGKDGELFF. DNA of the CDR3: TGTGCCAGCAGCTCCAGCGGGAAGGACGGGGAGCTGTTTTTT.

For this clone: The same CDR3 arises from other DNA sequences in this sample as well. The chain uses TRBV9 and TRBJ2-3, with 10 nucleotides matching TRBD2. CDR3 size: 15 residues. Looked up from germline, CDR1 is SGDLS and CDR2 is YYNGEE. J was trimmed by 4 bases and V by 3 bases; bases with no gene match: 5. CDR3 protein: CASSGSGRGADTQYF. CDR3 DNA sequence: TGTGCCAGCAGCGGGAGCGGGAGGGGTGCAGATACGCAGTATTTT.

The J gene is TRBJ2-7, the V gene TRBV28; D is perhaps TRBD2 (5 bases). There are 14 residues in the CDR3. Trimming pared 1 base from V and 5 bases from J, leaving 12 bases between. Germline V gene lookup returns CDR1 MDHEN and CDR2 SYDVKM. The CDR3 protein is CASSLLGGRNEQYF. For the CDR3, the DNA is TGTGCCAGCAGTTTATTGGGCGGGCGCAACGAGCAGTACTTC. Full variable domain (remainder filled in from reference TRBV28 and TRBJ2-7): DVKVTQSSRYLVKRTGEKVFLECVQDMDHENMFWYRQDPGLGLRLIYFSYDVKMKEKGDIPEGYSVSREKKERFSLILESASTNQTSMYLCASSLLGGRNEQYFGPGTRLTVT.

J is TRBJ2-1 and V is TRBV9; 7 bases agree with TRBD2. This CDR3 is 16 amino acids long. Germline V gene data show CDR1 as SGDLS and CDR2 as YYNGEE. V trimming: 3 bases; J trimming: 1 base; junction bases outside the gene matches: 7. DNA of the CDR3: TGTGCCAGCAGCGCGAGGGGAGCGGGATCCTACAATGAGCAGTTCTTC. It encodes CASSARGAGSYNEQFF.

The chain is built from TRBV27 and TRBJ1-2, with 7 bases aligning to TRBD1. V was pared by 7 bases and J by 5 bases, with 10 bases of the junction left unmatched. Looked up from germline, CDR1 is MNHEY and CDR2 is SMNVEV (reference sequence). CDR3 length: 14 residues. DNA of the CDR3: TGTGCCAGCAAACCATGGGACAGTGAATATGGCTACACCTTC. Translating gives CASKPWDSEYGYTF.